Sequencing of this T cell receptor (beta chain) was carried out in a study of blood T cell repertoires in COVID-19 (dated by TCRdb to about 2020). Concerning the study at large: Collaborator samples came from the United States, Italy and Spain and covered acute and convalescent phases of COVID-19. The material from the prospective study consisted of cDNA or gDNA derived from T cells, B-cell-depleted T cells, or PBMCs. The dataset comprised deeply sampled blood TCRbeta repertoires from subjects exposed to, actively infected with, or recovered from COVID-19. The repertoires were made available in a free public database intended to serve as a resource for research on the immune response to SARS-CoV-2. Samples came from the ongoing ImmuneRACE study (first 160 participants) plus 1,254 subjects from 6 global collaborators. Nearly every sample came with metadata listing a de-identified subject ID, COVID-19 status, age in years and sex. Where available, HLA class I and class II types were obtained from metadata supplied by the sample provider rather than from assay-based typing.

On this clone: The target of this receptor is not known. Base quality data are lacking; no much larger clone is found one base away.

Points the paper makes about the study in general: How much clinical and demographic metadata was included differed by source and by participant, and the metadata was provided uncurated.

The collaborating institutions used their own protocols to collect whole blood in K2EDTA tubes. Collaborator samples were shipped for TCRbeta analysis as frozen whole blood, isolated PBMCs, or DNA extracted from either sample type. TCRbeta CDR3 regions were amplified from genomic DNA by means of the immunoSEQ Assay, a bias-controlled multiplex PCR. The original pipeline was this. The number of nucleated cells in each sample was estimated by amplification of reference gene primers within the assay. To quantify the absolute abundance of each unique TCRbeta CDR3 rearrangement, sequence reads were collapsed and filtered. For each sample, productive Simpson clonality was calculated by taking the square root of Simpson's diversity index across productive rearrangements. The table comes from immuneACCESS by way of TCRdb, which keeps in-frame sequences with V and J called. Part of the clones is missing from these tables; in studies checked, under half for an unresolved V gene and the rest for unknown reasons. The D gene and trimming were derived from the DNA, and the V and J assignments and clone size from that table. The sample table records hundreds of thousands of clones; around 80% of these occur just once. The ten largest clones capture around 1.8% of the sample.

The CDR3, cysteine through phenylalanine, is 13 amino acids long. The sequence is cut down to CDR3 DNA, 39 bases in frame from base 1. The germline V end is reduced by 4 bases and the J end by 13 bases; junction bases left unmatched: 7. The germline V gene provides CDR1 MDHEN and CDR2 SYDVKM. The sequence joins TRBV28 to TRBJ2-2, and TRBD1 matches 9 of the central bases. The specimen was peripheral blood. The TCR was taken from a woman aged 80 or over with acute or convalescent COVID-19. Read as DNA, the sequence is TGTGCCAGCAGTTCCCCCGGGACAGGGTGGCTGTTTTTT. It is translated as CASSSPGTGWLFF.